A single sample gave rise to the 27 T cell receptor beta chains below, sequenced in a study of T cells in Graves' hyperthyroidism and ophthalmopathy. Regions amplified from RNA transcripts were the TCR beta CDR3 regions. RT-PCR in the first round (using the HTBI primer set) targeted the TCR CDR3. MiXCR was run by TCRdb on the multiplex PCR reads, yielding one entry per CDR3 protein. Of under 250,000 distinct CDR3 sequences listed, about 24% are singletons. Input material: blood. These receptors were taken from a woman in her thirties or forties with Graves' ophthalmopathy.

This clonotype appeared many times. V usage is TRBV6-5 and J usage is TRBJ1-2; no firm D call. Germline CDR1 reads MNHEY; CDR2 reads SVGAGI. The length of the CDR3 is 15 residues. Trimming left V 2 bases short and J 0 bases short, with 10 bases between. CDR3 amino acids: CASSYEDPPNYGYTF. The DNA for the CDR3 is TGTGCCAGCAGTTACGAGGACCCTCCTAACTATGGCTACACCTTC.

This clonotype has ten or more counts. The chain uses TRBV2 and TRBJ2-7; the D gene is possibly TRBD1 (5 bases). V was trimmed by 3 bases and J by 7 bases, leaving 16 bases between them. Germline V gene data show CDR1 as SNHLY and CDR2 as FYNNEI. The CDR3 length is 14 residues. CDR3 bases: TGTGCCAGCAGTGAGGGGCCCCCTGCTCTGGAGCAGTACTTC. Translation gives CASSEGPPALEQYF. The complete variable domain, with remaining parts taken from reference TRBV2 and TRBJ2-7, reads EPEVTQTPSHQVTQMGQEVILRCVPISNHLYFYWYRQILGQKVEFLVSFYNNEISEKSEIFDDQFSVERPDGSNFTLKIRSTKLEDSAMYFCASSEGPPALEQYFGPGTRLTVT.

The chain links TRBV28 to TRBJ2-7, with D possibly being TRBD1 or TRBD2 (5 bases each). The germline V gene has CDR1 MDHEN and CDR2 SYDVKM. This CDR3 comprises 16 residues. V was shortened by 5 bases and J by 5 bases, with 22 bases between the two germline ends. The CDR3 DNA is TGTGCCAGCAGTGGCCTAACCCGGGGAGTGGGGCACGAGCAGTACTTC. As protein: CASSGLTRGVGHEQYF.

The chain joins TRBV24-1 to TRBJ2-5; a weak D match, TRBD1 (6 bases). With 0 bases removed from V and 4 bases from J, the gap between germline ends came to 11 bases. From germline, CDR1 is KGHDR and CDR2 SFDVKD. The CDR3 length is 15 residues. In DNA form, the CDR3 reads TGTGCCACCAGTGATTTGAATCAGGGGTTAGAGACCCAGTACTTC. This sequence encodes CATSDLNQGLETQYF.

This clonotype has at least ten counts. The V call is TRBV12-5, the J call TRBJ2-7, with TRBD1 matching over 8 bases. CDR1 is LGHNT and CDR2 is FRNRAP in the germline V gene. The CDR3 extends over 16 amino acids. After removal of 1 base from V and 2 bases from J, the junction contained 7 bases not matched to a gene. CDR3 residues: CASGLATGTGAYEQYF. DNA of the CDR3: TGTGCTAGTGGTTTGGCAACCGGGACAGGTGCCTACGAGCAGTACTTC.

The V and J genes are TRBV28 and TRBJ2-7, with TRBD2 identical over 7 bases. CDR3 length: 15 amino acids. Germline CDR1 and CDR2: MDHEN and SYDVKM. The V segment lost 2 bases and the J segment 5 bases; nucleotides outside the gene matches: 9. CDR3 protein: CASSLRRELANEQYF. The CDR3 DNA is TGTGCCAGCAGTTTACGGCGGGAGCTAGCTAACGAGCAGTACTTC. Drawing the rest from reference TRBV28 and TRBJ2-7, the complete variable domain is DVKVTQSSRYLVKRTGEKVFLECVQDMDHENMFWYRQDPGLGLRLIYFSYDVKMKEKGDIPEGYSVSREKKERFSLILESASTNQTSMYLCASSLRRELANEQYFGPGTRLTVT.

This clonotype was picked up many times. V and J are TRBV28 and TRBJ2-7; D is uncertain. Trimming stripped 6 bases from V and 7 bases from J, with 13 bases between. Germline V gives CDR1 MDHEN, CDR2 SYDVKM. The CDR3 runs 12 residues. This chain's CDR3 is CASSLRYREQYF. DNA for the CDR3: TGTGCCAGCAGCCTCCGTTATCGAGAGCAGTACTTC.

This clonotype was recorded many times. V usage is TRBV15 and J usage is TRBJ1-1; 7 bases are shared with TRBD1. Trimming at V came to 0 bases and at J to 7 bases, leaving 8 bases not matched to a gene. CDR1 is LNHNV and CDR2 is YYDKDF in the germline V gene (reference sequence). The CDR3 consists of 15 residues. This chain's CDR3 is CATSRDRAGTVEAFF. The CDR3 DNA is TGTGCCACCAGCAGAGACAGGGCCGGGACAGTTGAAGCTTTCTTT.

The CDR3 is CASSFGGLAGLKNIQYF. As DNA, the CDR3 is TGTGCCAGCAGCTTTGGAGGACTAGCGGGACTCAAAAACATTCAGTACTTC. The chain joins TRBV11-2 to TRBJ2-4; 12 bases agree with TRBD2. Germline V CDR1 and CDR2: SGHAT, FQNNGV. The CDR3 consists of 17 residues. Unmatched junction bases numbered 6, after V lost 3 bases and J lost 3 bases.

This clonotype has only one observation. V and J are TRBV7-9 and TRBJ2-4; the D gene is possibly TRBD1 (5 bases). The CDR3 has 16 amino acids. Germline CDR1 and CDR2: SEHNR and FQNEAQ (reference sequence). The ends were cut back, 2 bases at V and 3 bases at J, with 14 bases in the middle. The CDR3 DNA follows: TGTGCCAGCAGCTTAAGGGCAGGGATGGGCAAAAACATTCAGTACTTC. Translation: CASSLRAGMGKNIQYF.

The chain combines TRBV7-8 with TRBJ2-7; D ambiguous. Germline CDR1 SGHVS, CDR2 FQNEAQ. Trimming removed 4 bases from V and 0 bases from J, with 10 bases in between. The CDR3 length is 14 residues. The CDR3 nucleotides are TGTGCCAGCAGCTCCGGACCGAGCTCCTACGAGCAGTACTTC. Its protein is CASSSGPSSYEQYF. The variable domain in full, with the rest retrieved from reference TRBV7-8 and TRBJ2-7, is GAGVSQSPRYKVAKRGQDVALRCDPISGHVSLFWYQQALGQGPEFLTYFQNEAQLDKSGLPSDRFFAERPEGSVSTLKIQRTQQEDSAVYLCASSSGPSSYEQYFGPGTRLTVT.

The sample holds many counts of this clonotype. The V and J genes are TRBV12-3 or TRBV12-4 and TRBJ2-5; 10 bases align to TRBD2. J gave up 4 bases and V 3 bases, and 14 bases lay outside the gene matches. The CDR3 is 18 residues long. This CDR3 reads CASSFFGSGRASGETQYF. The CDR3 nucleotides are TGTGCCAGCAGTTTTTTTGGGAGCGGGAGGGCGTCGGGAGAGACCCAGTACTTC.

This clonotype was detected only a few times. This sequence may be a read error, since a much larger clone differs from it by one base. This chain joins TRBV13 and TRBJ1-1; the D is unclear. The V gene's germline CDR1 is PRHDT and CDR2 FYEKMQ (reference sequence). This CDR3 spans 14 amino acids. The CDR3 protein is CASGLLEENTEAFF. The CDR3 DNA follows: TGTGCCAGCGGCTTATTAGAGGAGAACACTGAAGCTTTCTTT.

There are many counts of this clonotype. The V call is TRBV7-8, the J call TRBJ2-2; TRBD2 agrees at 12 bases. V shed 0 bases and J 5 bases; nucleotides not matched to a gene: 7. The CDR3 runs to 18 residues. The germline gives CDR1 SGHVS, CDR2 FQNEAQ. CDR3 residues: CASSLALAGGWGTGELFF. The CDR3 coding sequence is TGTGCCAGCAGCTTAGCACTAGCGGGAGGATGGGGGACCGGGGAGCTGTTTTTT.

This clonotype was observed many times. V usage is TRBV7-2 and J usage is TRBJ2-7, with a tentative D call TRBD2 (6 bases). CDR1 is SGHTA, CDR2 FQGNSA, per germline. This CDR3 has 15 residues. Trimming shortened V by 5 bases and J by 2 bases, and 16 bases separated the two germline ends. CDR3 sequence: CASSRLVAGPYEQYF. CDR3 bases: TGTGCCAGCAGCAGACTAGTTGCAGGGCCCTACGAGCAGTACTTC.

The V call is TRBV12-3 or TRBV12-4, the J call TRBJ2-1; D is ambiguous. CDR3 size: 11 residues. Between the trimmed V and J ends, which lost 5 bases and 9 bases, there was a span of 8 bases. Written as DNA, the CDR3 is TGTGCCAGCAGTCTAACTGCTGAGCAGTTCTTC. This codes for CASSLTAEQFF.

A remark on this clonotype: It may be a read error: a sequence one base away is much more abundant. The V call is TRBV29-1, the J call TRBJ2-7; D is undetermined. Germline-derived CDR1 and CDR2 are SQVTM and ANQGSEA. There are 14 residues in the CDR3. V lost 4 bases to trimming and J lost 0 bases, with 13 bases between them. The CDR3 is CSVGGELSSYEQYF. The CDR3 bases are TGCAGCGTTGGCGGTGAGCTGAGCTCCTACGAGCAGTACTTC.

There are a few counts of this clonotype. V is TRBV28 and J is TRBJ2-7; a possible D gene is TRBD1 (5 bases). The CDR3 runs to 13 residues. Germline lookup yields CDR1 MDHEN and CDR2 SYDVKM. Trimming pared 6 bases from V and 1 base from J, leaving 10 bases between. This chain's CDR3 is CASRPDISYEQYF. DNA of the CDR3: TGTGCCAGCAGGCCGGACATTTCCTACGAGCAGTACTTC.

This clonotype was counted between two and nine times. The V and J genes are TRBV6-1 and TRBJ2-2; D call uncertain. The V end was cut by 6 bases, the J end by 3 bases, with 8 bases between. The CDR3 spans 13 residues. Germline CDR1 MNHNS, CDR2 SASEGT. CDR3 nucleotides: TGTGCCAGCAGCCTTCCAGACACCGGGGAGCTGTTTTTT. The encoded protein is CASSLPDTGELFF.

This clonotype was observed many times. The chain joins TRBV29-1 to TRBJ2-7, with 10 bases identical to TRBD1. The trim removed 7 bases at V and 1 base at J, leaving 4 bases unmatched. The CDR3 runs 13 residues. Germline V CDR1 and CDR2: SQVTM, ANQGSEA. CDR3 sequence reads: CSAEGQGSYEQYF. CDR3 nucleotide sequence: TGCAGCGCTGAGGGACAGGGGTCCTACGAGCAGTACTTC.

The table lists this clonotype with many counts. A much larger clone lies one base from this, so it may be a read error. This chain joins TRBV10-3 and TRBJ2-2; D perhaps matches TRBD1 (6 bases). Trimming shortened V by 7 bases and J by 6 bases, and 15 bases separated the two germline ends. The germline CDR1 and CDR2 sequences are ENHRY and SYGVKD. The CDR3 runs 14 residues. The CDR3 loop reads CAIKRQEAPGELFF. CDR3 in DNA: TGTGCCATCAAGAGACAGGAGGCCCCCGGGGAGCTGTTTTTT.

The V gene is TRBV6-5, the J gene TRBJ2-2, with D possibly matching TRBD2 (5 bases). This CDR3 has 17 residues. The V gene's germline CDR1 is MNHEY and CDR2 SVGAGI. V lost 0 bases and J lost 3, with 14 bases in between. CDR3 nucleotide sequence: TGTGCCAGCAGTTACTCGGTCCTACTAGTCTACACCGGGGAGCTGTTTTTT. It codes for CASSYSVLLVYTGELFF.

This clonotype was counted at least ten times. This chain uses TRBV29-1 with TRBJ2-7; no clear D. The V end was cut by 0 bases, the J end by 5 bases, with 17 bases between. Germline CDR1 SQVTM, CDR2 ANQGSEA. CDR3 size: 15 residues. The CDR3: CSVEEGPQTPHEQYF. Written as DNA, the CDR3 is TGCAGCGTTGAAGAAGGGCCCCAAACCCCTCACGAGCAGTACTTC.

This clonotype was detected ten times or more. This chain links TRBV5-1 with TRBJ1-1; 8 bases line up with TRBD1. The CDR3 is made up of 14 amino acids. Looked up from germline, CDR1 is SGHRS and CDR2 is YFSETQ. The J segment lost 4 bases and the V segment lost 2 bases, leaving 4 bases of the junction unmatched. CDR3: CASSLQGGGTEAFF. The CDR3 DNA follows: TGCGCCAGCAGCTTACAGGGGGGGGGCACTGAAGCTTTCTTT.

At least ten counts were recorded for this clonotype. In DNA, the CDR3 is TGTGCCTGGAGTGTACTTGGATATGAAGCTTTCTTT. It translates to CAWSVLGYEAFF. J is TRBJ1-1 and V is TRBV30; the D is unclear. With 0 bases removed from V and 7 bases from J, the gap between germline ends came to 9 bases. This CDR3 comprises 12 residues. The germline gives CDR1 GTSNPN, CDR2 SVGIG (reference sequence). Combining the CDR3 with reference TRBV30 and TRBJ1-1 gives the whole variable domain SQTIHQWPATLVQPVGSPLSLECTVEGTSNPNLYWYRQAAGRGLQLLFYSVGIGQISSEVPQNLSASRPQDRQFILSSKKLLLSDSGFYLCAWSVLGYEAFFGQGTRLTVV.

This clonotype appeared many times. The chain employs TRBV7-2 and TRBJ2-7, with D perhaps matching TRBD1 or TRBD2 (6 bases each). The CDR3 totals 14 residues. Germline V gene data show CDR1 as SGHTA and CDR2 as FQGNSA. V dropped 5 bases and J dropped 0 bases, with 11 bases sitting between them. CDR3 in DNA: TGTGCCAGCAGCCGAGGGGGGCTCTCCTACGAGCAGTACTTC. Translation gives CASSRGGLSYEQYF.

This clonotype has a count of ten or more. The chain joins TRBV5-1 to TRBJ2-6; 10 nucleotides line up with TRBD1. This CDR3 comprises 17 residues. Germline assignment: CDR1 SGHRS and CDR2 YFSETQ. V dropped 4 bases and J dropped 2; count of bases not matched to a gene: 6. Here the CDR3 reads CASSTSGTGAGANVLTF. CDR3 bases: TGCGCCAGCAGCACCTCCGGGACAGGGGCTGGGGCCAACGTCCTGACTTTC.